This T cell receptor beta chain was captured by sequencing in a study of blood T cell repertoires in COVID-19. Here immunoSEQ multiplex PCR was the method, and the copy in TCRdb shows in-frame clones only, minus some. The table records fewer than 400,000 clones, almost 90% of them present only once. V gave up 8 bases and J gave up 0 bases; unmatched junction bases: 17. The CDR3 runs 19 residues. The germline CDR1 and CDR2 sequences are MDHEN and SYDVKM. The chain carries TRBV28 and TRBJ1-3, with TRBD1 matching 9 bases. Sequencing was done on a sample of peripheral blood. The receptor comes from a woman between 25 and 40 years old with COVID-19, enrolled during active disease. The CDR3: CASASGTGNGNPSGNTIYF. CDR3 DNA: TGTGCCAGCGCGTCCGGGACAGGGAATGGAAATCCCTCTGGAAACACCATATATTTT.